The following is a T cell receptor beta chain sequence with its context. No antigen is known for it. The assay that was used to sequence DNA from cultured CD4+ T cells was the Oncomine TCR Beta short-read assay. TCRdb re-called the PCR reads with MiXCR, one entry per CDR3 protein. This sample has under 15,000 distinct CDR3 sequences, with approximately 50% found just once. Indicated treatment: roughly 10-day PBMC culture with coronavirus spike peptide pools or control peptides (ViraFEST assay). The positive PCR dates, which preceded the US Alpha, Beta and Delta variants, fell between March and December 2020. These data are taken from a study of vaccination and CD4 T cells after COVID-19. Study summary: Control cultures were supplied with a CEFX pool, an HIV-1 Nef pool, or no peptide at all.

The V and J ends lost 4 bases and 1 base respectively, with 16 bases between them. Germline loops: CDR1 MNHEY, CDR2 SVGAGI. This CDR3 spans 16 amino acids. Sequenced here: cultured CD4+ T cells from blood, sampled after SARS-CoV-2 vaccination. J is TRBJ1-2 and V is TRBV6-5, with a weak D call TRBD1 (5 bases). The sequence was obtained from a human donor with COVID-19. The CDR3 here is CASSFQWAGSNYGYTF. The DNA for the CDR3 is TGTGCCAGCAGTTTCCAATGGGCAGGGAGTAACTATGGCTACACCTTC.